This TCR beta chain was sequenced during a study of CD8 T cells in ankylosing spondylitis. Molecular-barcoded quantitative 5'-RACE produced these TCR beta libraries. TCRdb re-analysed the 5' RACE reads in MiXCR, keeping a single row per CDR3 protein. The table has just over 300,000 distinct CDR3 sequences, under 25% seen once. This clonotype was seen ten or more times. Antigen specificity is unknown. V gave up 4 bases and J gave up 9 bases; unmatched junction bases: 8. The CDR3 runs to 15 residues. CDR1 and CDR2 from the germline V gene are MNHEY and SVGAGI. Study-wide results and caveats: Blood from ankylosing spondylitis patients appeared to carry a characteristic eight-variant TCR beta motif. Within peripheral blood, clones linked to disease were CD8+ and relatively rare. Significant enrichment of disease-linked clones was reported in matched ankylosing spondylitis synovial fluid.

This clonotype was obtained from a female donor with ankylosing spondylitis or in good health (not recorded which). This rearrangement joins TRBV6-5 to TRBJ2-1, with 11 bases identical to TRBD1. Sequencing input: blood, either unsorted or a sorted T cell fraction (not recorded which). The CDR3 sequence is CASSSGTGGVGEQFF. In DNA, the CDR3 is TGTGCCAGCAGTTCCGGGACAGGGGGGGTAGGTGAGCAGTTCTTC.